The subject of this entry is one TCR beta chain. Its cognate antigen is unknown. Timing groups of about 4 and about 12 weeks for second doses were pooled. This sample is part of a study of T cell responses to AZD1222 COVID-19 vaccine. Study-wide points: CD4 TCRs covered the whole spike, strongest at regions 160-218 and 743-854. Among spike-specific TCRs, nearly half reportedly target unmutated variant regions. Following two doses of AZD1222, Spike-specific TCR breadth and depth rose.

The assay was immunoSEQ multiplex PCR, and TCRdb's table has in-frame clones only and misses some. The sample yields fewer than 200,000 clones, 88% seen once. Per the germline V gene, CDR1 is SGHRS and CDR2 is YFSETQ. After removal of 4 bases from V and 2 bases from J, the junction contained 3 bases not matched to a gene. The CDR3 contains 15 residues. This chain links TRBV5-1 with TRBJ2-1; 10 nucleotides align to TRBD2. This TCR derives from an adult who received the AZD1222 COVID-19 vaccine. The sequencing here drew on peripheral blood, taken 28 days after the second AZD1222 dose. For the CDR3, the DNA is TGCGCCAGCAGCCTTACTAGCGGGACCTACAATGAGCAGTTCTTC. It translates to CASSLTSGTYNEQFF.